This T cell receptor beta chain was captured by sequencing in a study of cytomegalovirus exposure and HLA in healthy donors. Findings and limits, study-wide: A later analysis appeared to link common viral pathogens to several of the most significant clusters.

As for this clone: Its antigen remains unidentified.

While unrecorded immune exposures were likely, the donors were nominally healthy when sampled. The germline V gene encodes CDR1 SGHAT and CDR2 FQNNGV. This CDR3 has 15 residues. Deletions cut 5 bases from V and 0 bases from J, with 14 bases between. The PCR contained 60 Vbeta and 13 Jbeta primers. The authors' processing: An analysis that came later counted tens of millions of unique TCR beta chains, 9 million to 12 million shared. The method was immunoSEQ multiplex PCR; TCRdb's version includes in-frame clones alone and lacks a portion of them. Clone size and V and J calls were adopted from that table, with D and trimming inferred from the DNA. The sample records some 160,000 clones, around 80% being singletons.

Source material: PBMCs. The receptor was derived from a man in his forties or fifties in good health and CMV-seropositive. The chain uses TRBV11-2 and TRBJ2-7; possible D gene TRBD1, 6 bases. CDR3 DNA: TGTGCCAGCAGCCGATCAAGGGACATCTCCTACGAGCAGTACTTC. Translating it yields CASSRSRDISYEQYF.